The 32 T cell receptor beta chains below were found in one sample sequenced in a study of T cell changes during pregnancy in multiple sclerosis. The method was immunoSEQ multiplex PCR; TCRdb's version includes in-frame clones alone and lacks a portion of them. The repertoire consists of about 42,000 clones, with roughly nine tenths occurring once and the leading ten covering around 0.8%. The sample was CD4+ T cells from peripheral blood mononuclear cells, taken before pregnancy. All receptors derive from a female donor with multiple sclerosis, enrolled in a pregnancy study.

This sequence joins TRBV7-7 and TRBJ2-2; D possibly corresponds to TRBD2 (5 bases). Germline CDR1 is SSHAT and CDR2 is FNYEAQ (reference sequence). This CDR3 has 16 residues. Trimming pared 2 bases from V and 0 bases from J, leaving 10 bases between. The CDR3 region has the DNA TGTGCCAGCAGCTTATCCAGCGGCCCGAACACCGGGGAGCTGTTTTTT. Translated: CASSLSSGPNTGELFF. The full variable domain, rest sourced from reference TRBV7-7 and TRBJ2-2, is GAGVSQSPRYKVTKRGQDVTLRCDPISSHATLYWYQQALGQGPEFLTYFNYEAQPDKSGLPSDRFSAERPEGSISTLTIQRTEQRDSAMYRCASSLSSGPNTGELFFGEGSRLTVL.

J is TRBJ1-1 and V is TRBV7-9; unclear D gene. Germline V gives CDR1 SEHNR, CDR2 FQNEAQ (reference sequence). The CDR3 is 14 residues long. Trimming stripped 5 bases from V and 1 base from J, with 11 bases between. This CDR3 is CASSLAWQNTEAFF. The CDR3 DNA reads as TGTGCCAGCAGCCTGGCCTGGCAGAACACTGAAGCTTTCTTT.

A single count supports this clone. The chain carries TRBV7-2 and TRBJ2-5; D ambiguous. The CDR3 loop spans 10 amino acids. The ends were cut back, 8 bases at V and 3 bases at J, with 4 bases in the middle. Germline lookup yields CDR1 SGHTA and CDR2 FQGNSA. CDR3 residues: CASAKETQYF. CDR3 DNA sequence: TGTGCCAGCGCGAAAGAGACCCAGTACTTC.

The CDR3 region is CASSTASGKSSYEQYF. The CDR3 nucleotides read TGTGCCAGCAGCACCGCTAGCGGTAAGAGCTCCTACGAGCAGTACTTC. The V call is TRBV7-2, the J call TRBJ2-7; TRBD2 matches at 7 bases. The CDR3 contains 16 residues. CDR1 is SGHTA and CDR2 is FQGNSA in the germline V gene. V shed 5 bases and J 0 bases; nucleotides not matched to a gene: 10.

The chain carries TRBV7-2 and TRBJ1-1; maybe TRBD1 (6 bases). The CDR3 runs to 16 residues. V was pared by 4 bases and J by 1 base, with 16 bases between. Per the germline V gene, CDR1 is SGHTA and CDR2 is FQGNSA. The DNA of the CDR3 is TGTGCCAGCAGCTCGGGTCGAGGGACAAGGAACACTGAAGCTTTCTTT. Residues: CASSSGRGTRNTEAFF.

V usage is TRBV10-3 and J usage is TRBJ1-5; the match to TRBD1 covers 7 bases. Trimming removed 6 bases from V and 2 bases from J; junction bases left unmatched: 7. Germline V gene data show CDR1 as ENHRY and CDR2 as SYGVKD. This CDR3 region has 15 residues. CDR3 protein: CAISSDRVGNQPQHF. The CDR3 region has the DNA TGTGCCATCAGCTCAGACAGGGTTGGCAATCAGCCCCAGCATTTT.

This clone showed up just once. The V gene is TRBV6-6, the J gene TRBJ2-7; 13 positions match TRBD2. CDR1 is MNHNY and CDR2 is SVGAGI in the germline V gene (reference sequence). Losses at the gene ends were 1 base for V and 4 bases for J; bases not matched to a gene: 1. The CDR3 consists of 15 residues. CDR3 nucleotides: TGTGCCAGCAGTTACTGGACTAGCGGGGGTTACGAGCAGTACTTC. Translation gives CASSYWTSGGYEQYF.

The chain couples TRBV5-1 to TRBJ1-3; tentative D call: TRBD1 (5 bases). Trimming stripped 0 bases from V and 4 bases from J, with 5 bases between. The CDR3 has 13 residues. Germline CDR1 reads SGHRS; CDR2 reads YFSETQ. CDR3 loop: CASSLEGGNTIYF. The CDR3 region has the DNA TGCGCCAGCAGCTTGGAGGGGGGAAACACCATATATTTT.

This chain links TRBV19 with TRBJ1-1, with D possibly matching TRBD1 (5 bases). This CDR3 comprises 15 residues. The V end was cut by 3 bases, the J end by 1 base, with 12 bases between. Germline V gene lookup returns CDR1 LNHDA and CDR2 SQIVND (reference sequence). This CDR3 is CASSMVGQGNTEAFF. CDR3 bases: TGTGCCAGTAGTATGGTAGGGCAGGGGAACACTGAAGCTTTCTTT.

The chain links TRBV19 to TRBJ1-5, with 7 bases aligning to TRBD1. The CDR3 contains 18 residues. Per germline, CDR1 LNHDA and CDR2 SQIVND (reference sequence). Trimming took 5 bases from V and 3 from J; bases not matched to a gene: 16. This CDR3 is CASSFRDSSLIDNQPQHF. For the CDR3, the DNA is TGTGCCAGTAGTTTCCGGGACAGTTCCCTAATCGACAATCAGCCCCAGCATTTT.

This sequence joins TRBV11-3 and TRBJ2-1; TRBD2 matches 11 bases. Losses at the gene ends were 3 bases for V and 8 bases for J; bases not matched to a gene: 3. Germline V CDR1 and CDR2: SGHNT, YENEEA. This CDR3 comprises 14 residues. CDR3 DNA: TGTGCCAGCAGCTTGCTAGCGGGGGGACATGAGCAGTTCTTC. Translating it yields CASSLLAGGHEQFF.

The chain has TRBV7-2 and TRBJ1-1, with D unclear. Trimming removed 4 bases from V and 0 bases from J, with 12 bases in between. CDR1 is SGHTA and CDR2 is FQGNSA in the germline V gene. The CDR3 is 15 residues long. The CDR3 DNA is TGTGCCAGCAGCTCTCAGCTGAGGGTGAACACTGAAGCTTTCTTT. It specifies CASSSQLRVNTEAFF.

This chain uses TRBV27 with TRBJ2-2; D is unclear. V shed 2 bases and J shed 5 bases, with 9 bases lying between them. Germline V gene lookup returns CDR1 MNHEY and CDR2 SMNVEV (reference sequence). The length of the CDR3 is 14 residues. CDR3 sequence (DNA): TGTGCCAGCAGTTTAACAGTATTTACCGGGGAGCTGTTTTTT. Protein sequence: CASSLTVFTGELFF.

This clone was found once. The chain joins TRBV7-3 to TRBJ1-1; TRBD1 matches 8 bases. Looked up from germline, CDR1 is SGHTA and CDR2 is FQGTGA. The V and J ends lost 5 bases and 3 bases, in that order; junction bases with no gene match: 2. There are 13 residues in the CDR3. This chain's CDR3 is CASSPDRDTEAFF. CDR3 bases: TGTGCCAGCAGCCCGGACAGGGACACTGAAGCTTTCTTT.

The rearrangement joins TRBV7-9 to TRBJ1-2, with unresolved D. This CDR3 contains 13 residues. V lost 3 bases, J lost 6 bases, and 11 bases lay in between. Germline V gene sequence: CDR1 SEHNR, CDR2 FQNEAQ (reference sequence). CDR3 loop: CASSFFGGNGYTF. In nucleotides, the CDR3 is TGTGCCAGCAGCTTTTTTGGAGGGAATGGCTACACCTTC.

A single count supports this clone. This chain joins TRBV7-3 and TRBJ1-1, with 10 nucleotides matching TRBD1. This CDR3 comprises 15 residues. CDR1 SGHTA and CDR2 FQGTGA come from the germline V gene. Losses at the gene ends were 5 bases for V and 7 bases for J; bases not matched to a gene: 10. Written as DNA, the CDR3 is TGTGCCAGCAGCGTGAACGCGGACAGGGGGATTGAAGCTTTCTTT. Translated: CASSVNADRGIEAFF.

The chain joins TRBV9 to TRBJ2-7; perhaps TRBD2 as D (6 bases). Germline CDR1 is SGDLS and CDR2 is YYNGEE. V was shortened by 0 bases and J by 2 bases, with 9 bases between the two germline ends. The CDR3 has 14 amino acids. This CDR3 is CASSVDGGTYEQYF. For the CDR3, the DNA is TGTGCCAGCAGCGTAGACGGGGGTACCTACGAGCAGTACTTC.

The gene calls are TRBV19 and TRBJ2-1; 12 nucleotides align to TRBD2. J gave up 7 bases and V 5 bases, and 15 bases lay outside the gene matches. The CDR3 has 18 residues. Per germline, CDR1 LNHDA and CDR2 SQIVND (reference sequence). CDR3 coding DNA: TGTGCCAGTAGTCCGACCTCGAGCTCTAGCGGGGGGGGGAATGAGCAGTTCTTC. Translation gives CASSPTSSSSGGGNEQFF. The full variable domain, with the rest looked up from reference TRBV19 and TRBJ2-1, is DGGITQSPKYLFRKEGQNVTLSCEQNLNHDAMYWYRQDPGQGLRLIYYSQIVNDFQKGDIAEGYSVSREKKESFPLTVTSAQKNPTAFYLCASSPTSSSSGGGNEQFFGPGTRLTVL.

Remarks on this clone: Other DNA sequences in the same sample also yield this CDR3. The V and J genes are TRBV4-2 and TRBJ1-1; D may be TRBD1 (6 bases). The V end lost 0 bases, the J end lost 1 base, and 18 bases lay between the germline ends. Germline values: CDR1 LGHNA, CDR2 YNFKEQ. The length of the CDR3 is 18 residues. The CDR3 is CASSQDERAGATNTEAFF. The CDR3 DNA is TGTGCCAGCAGCCAAGATGAGCGTGCGGGGGCAACGAACACTGAAGCTTTCTTT.

DNA of the CDR3: TGTGCCAGCAGCCCGACGGGGGAGACCCAGTACTTC. As protein: CASSPTGETQYF. This rearrangement joins TRBV7-2 to TRBJ2-5; possibly TRBD2 for D (5 bases). Germline V lookup: CDR1 SGHTA, CDR2 FQGNSA. The length of the CDR3 is 12 residues. V was pared by 5 bases and J by 5 bases, with 9 bases between. Combining the CDR3 with reference TRBV7-2 and TRBJ2-5 gives the whole variable domain GAGVSQSPSNKVTEKGKDVELRCDPISGHTALYWYRQSLGQGLEFLIYFQGNSAPDKSGLPSDRFSAERTGGSVSTLTIQRTQQEDSAVYLCASSPTGETQYFGPGTRLLVL.

The chain recombines TRBV29-1 with TRBJ2-2, with D possibly matching TRBD2 (6 bases). Germline V gene lookup returns CDR1 SQVTM and CDR2 ANQGSEA. Trimming took off 6 bases at V and 4 bases at J, with 15 bases between the two ends. The CDR3 runs to 14 residues. CDR3 bases: TGCAGCGTAATCGGCCGGGGAGGCACCGGGGAGCTGTTTTTT. It specifies CSVIGRGGTGELFF.

The chain recombines TRBV9 with TRBJ1-1, with TRBD1 matching 9 bases. CDR1 and CDR2 from the germline V gene are SGDLS and YYNGEE. This CDR3 contains 15 residues. V shed 2 bases and J 7 bases; nucleotides not matched to a gene: 9. The CDR3 nucleotides are TGTGCCAGCAGCGTCCTCCCGACAGGGGGAGATGAAGCTTTCTTT. Encoded protein: CASSVLPTGGDEAFF.

The chain has TRBV9 and TRBJ1-4, with D maybe TRBD1 (5 bases). V shed 6 bases and J shed 6 bases, with 15 bases lying between them. In germline, CDR1 is SGDLS, CDR2 YYNGEE. The CDR3 contains 14 residues. The CDR3 DNA reads as TGTGCCAGCACCCCGGGGGATACTTATGAAAAACTGTTTTTT. As protein: CASTPGDTYEKLFF.

The chain recombines TRBV19 with TRBJ1-2; D remains unclear. V shed 5 bases and J shed 2 bases, with 9 bases lying between them. Germline loops: CDR1 LNHDA, CDR2 SQIVND (reference sequence). The CDR3 is 13 amino acids. This CDR3 reads CASSGLRNYGYTF. In DNA, the CDR3 is TGTGCCAGTAGTGGTTTACGGAACTATGGCTACACCTTC.

This chain connects TRBV4-1 to TRBJ1-1; 10 nucleotides align to TRBD1. Trimming took 4 bases from V and 3 from J; bases not matched to a gene: 5. Looked up from germline, CDR1 is MGHRA and CDR2 is YSYEKL. The CDR3 contains 15 residues. Written as DNA, the CDR3 is TGCGCCAGCAGCCGGGGACAGGGGAGGGACACTGAAGCTTTCTTT. It specifies CASSRGQGRDTEAFF.

The CDR3 nucleotides read TGTGCCAGCAGTGAAATCACCCCTAGTAACTATGGCTACACCTTC. Encoded protein: CASSEITPSNYGYTF. The rearrangement uses TRBV6-1 and TRBJ1-2; D is unresolved. Germline V gene data show CDR1 as MNHNS and CDR2 as SASEGT. Trimming left V 2 bases short and J 1 base short, with 11 bases between. The CDR3 runs 15 residues.

The chain joins TRBV5-1 to TRBJ2-2, with D perhaps TRBD1 (6 bases). The CDR3 has 15 amino acids. The germline CDR1 and CDR2 sequences are SGHRS and YFSETQ. Trimming pared 4 bases from V and 2 bases from J, leaving 12 bases between. CDR3 nucleotides: TGCGCCAGCAGCGGAACAGGGTCCAACACCGGGGAGCTGTTTTTT. It translates to CASSGTGSNTGELFF.

This clone was recorded only once. The J gene is TRBJ2-1, the V gene TRBV19; D uncertain. The CDR3 extends over 16 amino acids. Trimming removed 0 bases from V and 0 bases from J, with 9 bases in between. Germline CDR1 and CDR2: LNHDA and SQIVND (reference sequence). The CDR3 loop reads CASSIEPSTSYNEQFF. As DNA, the CDR3 is TGTGCCAGTAGTATAGAACCTAGTACCTCCTACAATGAGCAGTTCTTC.

J is TRBJ1-4 and V is TRBV2, with a possible D match to TRBD1 (5 bases). With 5 bases removed from V and 6 bases from J, the gap between germline ends came to 10 bases. Germline loops: CDR1 SNHLY, CDR2 FYNNEI. The CDR3 length is 13 residues. The CDR3 loop is CASSQGRDEKLFF. CDR3 sequence (DNA): TGTGCCAGCAGTCAGGGTCGAGATGAAAAACTGTTTTTT.

The chain is built from TRBV4-2 and TRBJ2-5, with 12 bases fitting TRBD2. Per the germline V gene, CDR1 is LGHNA and CDR2 is YNFKEQ. Trimming at V came to 3 bases and at J to 3 bases, leaving 8 bases not matched to a gene. The CDR3 runs 17 residues. The CDR3 DNA follows: TGTGCCAGCAGCCAGGGCAGGACTAGCGGGGAGAAAGAGACCCAGTACTTC. This translates into CASSQGRTSGEKETQYF.

The CDR3 DNA is TGTGCCAGCAGCACAGACAGGGCGGCTGAAGCTTTCTTT. It yields the protein CASSTDRAAEAFF. The chain recombines TRBV6-1 with TRBJ1-1, with 7 bases aligning to TRBD1. Per the germline V gene, CDR1 is MNHNS and CDR2 is SASEGT. With 6 bases clipped from V and 6 bases from J, the junction kept 7 bases outside the gene matches. This CDR3 spans 13 amino acids.

The chain recombines TRBV9 with TRBJ2-3; D is undetermined. Germline V CDR1 and CDR2: SGDLS, YYNGEE. V dropped 0 bases and J dropped 7 bases, with 6 bases sitting between them. The CDR3 contains 12 residues. CDR3: CASSVDLNTQYF. CDR3 bases: TGTGCCAGCAGCGTAGATCTAAATACGCAGTATTTT.